This T cell receptor (beta chain) was found in a study of blood T cells in healthy people across ages. Findings and limits, study-wide: Both higher diversity and more naive CD4+ cells marked long-lived donors when set against aged donors.

Germline CDR1 is MNHEY and CDR2 is SMNVEV (reference sequence). CDR3 size: 14 residues. A sample-barcoded 5' primer and a J-beta primer mix were used in a second PCR of roughly 7 to 11 cycles. TCRdb independently ran MiXCR on the 5' RACE reads; one entry per CDR3 protein. The sample lists 1.5 million to 2 million distinct CDR3 sequences, around half occurring once. This clonotype was counted between two and nine times. No antigen is known for it. Researchers collected 9 to 10 milliliters of peripheral blood from every single donor. Total RNA amounts of at least 5 micrograms were extracted per sample. This receptor was taken from a middle-aged woman in good health. Sequencing used blood. The chain carries TRBV27 and TRBJ2-5; no clear D. The J call may be mistaken, given a closer DNA end match to TRBJ2-7. Written as DNA, the CDR3 is TGTGCCAGCAGGTCCCTCGGACCCACCTACGAGCAGTACTTC. It codes for CASRSLGPTYEQYF.